This TCR beta chain appears in the sequencing data of a study of T cell changes during pregnancy in multiple sclerosis. Method: immunoSEQ multiplex PCR; TCRdb's copy keeps in-frame clones and lacks some. The data show tens of thousands of clones, around nine tenths seen once. The CDR3 runs to 13 residues. The V segment lost 2 bases and the J segment 12 bases; nucleotides outside the gene matches: 9. Germline V gives CDR1 MNHNS, CDR2 SASEGT. This receptor was identified in a female donor with multiple sclerosis, enrolled in a pregnancy study. The sample consisted of peripheral blood, taken after pregnancy. The chain employs TRBV6-1 and TRBJ1-1, with 7 bases fitting TRBD1. The CDR3 region is CASSEYDRVVSFF. The CDR3 region has the DNA TGTGCCAGCAGTGAATACGACAGGGTAGTGTCTTTCTTT.